Described below is a single T cell receptor beta chain sequence and its context. Its target is unknown. PCR was performed a second time for roughly 6 to 12 cycles using a sample-barcoded 5' primer and a J-beta primer mix. From the 5' RACE reads, TCRdb called clonotypes with MiXCR, one entry per CDR3 protein. The data show more than 700,000 distinct CDR3 sequences, around half seen once. The entry originates in a study of blood T cells in healthy people across ages. In germline, CDR1 is MDHEN, CDR2 SYDVKM. V was shortened by 1 base and J by 0 bases, with 13 bases between the two germline ends. The length of the CDR3 is 17 residues. Study-wide results and limits: As age increased, TCR beta diversity per million T cells fell in a roughly linear fashion. Possibly, changes in expanded clonotypes were confounded because donor CMV status was unknown. More naive CD4+ cells and higher diversity were found in long-lived than in aged donors.

Total RNA amounts of at least 5 micrograms were extracted per sample. The rearrangement links TRBV28 to TRBJ2-4; perhaps TRBD2 as D (5 bases). Sequenced input: blood. This clonotype originated in an elderly man in good health. The DNA of the CDR3 is TGTGCCAGCAGTTTATCCGCAGCTGGACTAGCCAAAAACATTCAGTACTTC. Translation: CASSLSAAGLAKNIQYF.